This TCR beta chain was identified during a study of blood T cell repertoires in COVID-19. Deletions cut 9 bases from V and 1 base from J, with 5 bases between. CDR1 and CDR2 from the germline V gene are KGHDR and SFDVKD. The CDR3 runs 12 residues. The assay was immunoSEQ multiplex PCR, and TCRdb's table has in-frame clones only and misses some. The repertoire holds 250,000 or so clones, with around 90% as singletons. The receptor's source is a woman younger than 45 with acute COVID-19. Sequencing input: PBMCs or T cells enriched from blood (not recorded which). The rearrangement links TRBV24-1 to TRBJ2-2; D remains ambiguous. The CDR3 nucleotides are TGTGCCACCGGGCAGAACACCGGGGAGCTGTTTTTT. It encodes CATGQNTGELFF.